The source of this T cell receptor (beta chain) is a study of cytomegalovirus exposure and HLA in healthy donors. Whole-study results and caveats: Reported findings show TCR beta sequences accurately forecast HLA-A and HLA-B alleles in most subjects. Per a later analysis, HLA-associated TCR beta chains showed more clonal expansion than other, equally common TCR beta chains. Highly shared sequence variants in one cluster were likely a sequencing artifact.

Trimming took off 3 bases at V and 4 bases at J, with 4 bases between the two ends. The CDR3 is 11 amino acids. CDR1 SGDLS and CDR2 YYNGEE come from the germline V gene. PCR primers comprised 60 Vbeta and 13 Jbeta primers. The repertoire was sequenced with immunoSEQ multiplex PCR; TCRdb's copy has only in-frame clones and lacks some. The data hold roughly 180,000 clones, with approximately 80% observed a single time. As for this clone: Its antigen is as yet unknown.

The TCR originated in a boy between 2 and 15 years old in good health and CMV-seronegative. This rearrangement joins TRBV9 to TRBJ1-2; D is uncertain. The sequenced material came from PBMCs. CDR3 in amino acids: CASSGGYGYTF. The CDR3 coding sequence is TGTGCCAGCAGCGGCGGCTATGGCTACACCTTC.